This T cell receptor (beta chain) stems from a study of T-cell memory formation after mild COVID-19. Using its own MiXCR run on the 5' RACE reads, TCRdb lists one record per CDR3 protein. This table holds about 290,000 distinct CDR3 sequences, roughly 15% found once. This CDR3 is 14 amino acids long. V trimming: 11 bases; J trimming: 3 bases; junction bases outside the gene matches: 11. Germline V gives CDR1 SGHTA, CDR2 FQGNSA. This clonotype was recorded a few times. The clonotype comes from a man aged 18 to 29 who had mild COVID-19 (a few samples of this study predate the infection). Cell type and time point are not known. Specimen: PBMCs or a T cell subset sorted from them (not recorded which). The chain carries TRBV7-2 and TRBJ2-3; 7 positions agree with TRBD2. The CDR3 coding sequence is TGTGCCGCGGGAGTGGGGTCTGTAACAGATACGCAGTATTTT. This translates into CAAGVGSVTDTQYF.